This TCR beta chain was recorded in a study of CD8+ T cells in alopecia areata. Study-level points and caveats: Scalp lesions, especially in alopecia totalis/universalis, had higher clonality than normal scalp.

Trimming left V 2 bases short and J 4 bases short, with 12 bases between. CDR1 is SGHNT and CDR2 is YYREEE in the germline V gene (reference sequence). This CDR3 has 14 amino acids. RNA extraction and reverse transcription yielded cDNA as sequencing template. Some clones are missing from TCRdb's copy, which holds only in-frame ones; the method was immunoSEQ multiplex PCR. The data hold around 120,000 clones, with about 50% observed a single time. Treatment given: oral pan-JAK inhibitor, 5-10 mg twice daily. Samples from alopecia areata patients were lesional scalp punch biopsies and peripheral blood. Investigators sorted PBMCs to obtain both CD4+ and CD8+ T cells. In the case of this clone: Its antigen is as yet unknown.

V and J are TRBV5-4 and TRBJ2-5; D gene ambiguous. The clonotype was recovered from a human donor with alopecia areata. Material: CD4+ T cells sorted from blood, obtained at week 4, from a patient treated with tofacitinib. CDR3 nucleotide sequence: TGTGCCAGCAGCTTAATTGGCGATGGAGAGACCCAGTACTTC. It specifies CASSLIGDGETQYF. The full variable domain, rest sourced from reference TRBV5-4 and TRBJ2-5, is ETGVTQSPTHLIKTRGQQVTLRCSSQSGHNTVSWYQQALGQGPQFIFQYYREEENGRGNFPPRFSGLQFPNYSSELNVNALELDDSALYLCASSLIGDGETQYFGPGTRLLVL.